A selection of T cell receptor beta chains follows, all from one sample in a study of OX40 agonist ivuxolimab in advanced cancers. Sequenced by immunoSEQ multiplex PCR; TCRdb stores in-frame clones only, minus some. The sample records more than 95,000 clones, about 90% being singletons. The source material was CD4+ or CD8+ T cells sorted from blood, sampled in a trial of the OX40 agonist ivuxolimab. The receptor set was obtained from an adult with an advanced solid tumor such as melanoma, head and neck, liver or kidney cancer. Each CDR3 is given with its conserved first and last residue. D genes are given only for firm matches. Not every row has a clone size; where given, it reads once, few, many or a size class.

- TRBJ1-3 TRBV7-2 - TGTGCCAGCAGCTTTATTACAGGGATGATGGGACGGAACACCATATATTTT CASSFITGMMGRNTIYF
- TRBJ1-5 TRBV11-2 - TGTGCCAGCAGCTTAAAGGCGGACCAGCCCCAGCATTTT CASSLKADQPQHF
- TRBJ1-1 TRBV19 - TGTGCCAGTAGTTATCGGGAAGAAAATGAAGCTTTCTTT CASSYREENEAFF
- TRBJ1-1 TRBV27 - TGTGCCAGCAGTCTCAGGGCTAACACTGAAGCTTTCTTT CASSLRANTEAFF
- TRBJ2-5 TRBV10-3 TRBD2 TGTGCCATCAGTGAGTCTAAGAGCGGGGGAAGTCGGGAGACCCAGTACTTC CAISESKSGGSRETQYF
- TRBJ1-2 TRBV28 - TGTGCCAGCAGCAACAAGGGGGGGCGTAACTATGGCTACACCTTC CASSNKGGRNYGYTF
- TRBJ2-7 TRBV29-1 - TGCAGCGTAATCCAAGGGGGCTCCTACGAGCAGTACTTC CSVIQGGSYEQYF
few TRBJ1-2 TRBV6-6 - TGTGCCAGCAGTTACGGGGAGGGGGGCTATGGCTACACCTTC CASSYGEGGYGYTF
- TRBJ1-3 TRBV6-5 - TGTGCCAGCAGTCGGACAGCTGACTCTGGAAACACCATATATTTT CASSRTADSGNTIYF
- TRBJ1-5 TRBV27 - TGTGCCAGCAGTGCCGGGACGGGCAATCAGCCCCAGCATTTT CASSAGTGNQPQHF
- TRBJ2-1 TRBV7-7 TRBD2 TGTGCCAGCAGCAAAAGTTCTAGCGGGGGAGCCGTTGAGCAGTTCTTC CASSKSSSGGAVEQFF